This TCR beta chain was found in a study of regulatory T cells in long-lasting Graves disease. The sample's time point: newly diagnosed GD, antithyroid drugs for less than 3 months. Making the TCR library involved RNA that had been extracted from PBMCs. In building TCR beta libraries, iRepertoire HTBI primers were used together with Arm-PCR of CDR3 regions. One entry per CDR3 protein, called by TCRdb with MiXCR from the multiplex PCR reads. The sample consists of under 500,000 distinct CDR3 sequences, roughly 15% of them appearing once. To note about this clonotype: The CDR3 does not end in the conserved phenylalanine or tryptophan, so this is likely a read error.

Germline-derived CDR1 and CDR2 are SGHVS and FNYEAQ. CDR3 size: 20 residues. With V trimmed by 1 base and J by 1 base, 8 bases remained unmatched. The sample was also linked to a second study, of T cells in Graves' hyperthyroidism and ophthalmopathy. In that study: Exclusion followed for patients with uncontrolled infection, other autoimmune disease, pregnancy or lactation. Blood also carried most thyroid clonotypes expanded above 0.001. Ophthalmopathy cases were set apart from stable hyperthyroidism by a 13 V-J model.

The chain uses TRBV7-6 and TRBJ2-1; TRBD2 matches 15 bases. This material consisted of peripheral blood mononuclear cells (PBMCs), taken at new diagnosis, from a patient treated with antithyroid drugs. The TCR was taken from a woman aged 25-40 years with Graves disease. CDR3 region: CASSLVAGTSGRRSYNEQFV. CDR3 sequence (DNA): TGTGCCAGCAGCTTAGTCGCCGGGACTAGCGGGAGGAGATCCTACAATGAGCAGTTCGTC.